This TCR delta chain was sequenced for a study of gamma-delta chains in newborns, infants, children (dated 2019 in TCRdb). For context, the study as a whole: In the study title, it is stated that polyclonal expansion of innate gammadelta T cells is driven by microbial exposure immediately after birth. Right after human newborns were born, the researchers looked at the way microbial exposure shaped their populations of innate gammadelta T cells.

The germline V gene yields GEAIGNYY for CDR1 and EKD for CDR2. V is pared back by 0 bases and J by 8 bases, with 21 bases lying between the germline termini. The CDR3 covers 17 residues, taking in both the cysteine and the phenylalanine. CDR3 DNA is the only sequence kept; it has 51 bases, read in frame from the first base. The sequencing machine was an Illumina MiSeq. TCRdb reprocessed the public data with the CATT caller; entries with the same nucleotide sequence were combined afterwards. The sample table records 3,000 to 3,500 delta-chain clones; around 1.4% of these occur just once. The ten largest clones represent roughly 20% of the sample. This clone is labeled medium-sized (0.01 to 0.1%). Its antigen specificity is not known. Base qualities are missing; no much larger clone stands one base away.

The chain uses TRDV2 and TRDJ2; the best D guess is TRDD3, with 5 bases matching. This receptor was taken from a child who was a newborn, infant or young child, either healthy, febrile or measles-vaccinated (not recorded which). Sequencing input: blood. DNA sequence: TGTGCCTGTGACACCGATCCTCCCGCTATGGGGACCGCACAACTCTTCTTT. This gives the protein CACDTDPPAMGTAQLFF.